A single sample gave rise to the 22 T cell receptor beta chains below, sequenced in a study of PD-L1 blockade in urothelial cancer. Stated time point: peripheral blood 6 weeks after treatment start. Some clones are missing from TCRdb's copy, which holds only in-frame ones; the method was immunoSEQ multiplex PCR. The table lists 35,000 to 55,000 clones, about 80% of them singletons, with about 16% in the top ten. The sequencing here drew on PBMCs, taken around atezolizumab (anti-PD-L1) treatment. The source is a man aged 60 to 75 with urothelial cancer.

This clone was seen more than once but under ten times. The rearrangement uses TRBV6-1 and TRBJ1-2, with D uncertain. This CDR3 comprises 13 residues. V was pared by 1 base and J by 4 bases, with 7 bases between. Germline CDR1 reads MNHNS; CDR2 reads SASEGT. The CDR3 region is CASSEGRFYGYTF. The CDR3 DNA sequence: TGTGCCAGCAGTGAAGGCAGATTCTATGGCTACACCTTC.

The chain's CDR3 is CASSQGTGVRETQYF. The CDR3 DNA sequence: TGTGCCAGCAGCCAAGGGACAGGGGTTAGGGAGACCCAGTACTTC. This rearrangement joins TRBV7-2 to TRBJ2-5; 10 positions agree with TRBD1. Germline V gene sequence: CDR1 SGHTA, CDR2 FQGNSA. This CDR3 contains 15 residues. With V trimmed by 5 bases and J by 5 bases, 8 bases remained unmatched.

The chain is built from TRBV28 and TRBJ1-2, with D maybe TRBD1 (6 bases). The V gene lost 4 bases and the J gene lost 8 bases, with 14 bases spanning the gap. Germline CDR1 reads MDHEN; CDR2 reads SYDVKM. This CDR3 spans 13 amino acids. CDR3 protein: CASSSGAVGGYTF. The CDR3 nucleotides read TGTGCCAGCAGTTCAGGGGCGGTAGGGGGCTACACCTTC.

The J gene is TRBJ2-3, the V gene TRBV5-1; 9 positions agree with TRBD1. J gave up 3 bases and V 3 bases, and 5 bases lay outside the gene matches. Germline loops: CDR1 SGHRS, CDR2 YFSETQ. This CDR3 is 15 amino acids long. The CDR3 reads CASSSRDRVTDTQYF. The CDR3 DNA reads as TGCGCCAGCAGCTCTCGGGACAGGGTAACAGATACGCAGTATTTT.

This sequence joins TRBV7-8 and TRBJ2-2; D is perhaps TRBD2 (7 bases). The CDR3 loop spans 15 amino acids. The V and J ends lost 5 bases and 1 base respectively, with 11 bases between them. Per the germline V gene, CDR1 is SGHVS and CDR2 is FQNEAQ. CDR3 DNA sequence: TGTGCCAGCAGCAGAGCGGGACAGAACACCGGGGAGCTGTTTTTT. It yields the protein CASSRAGQNTGELFF. The variable domain in full, completed from reference TRBV7-8 and TRBJ2-2, reads GAGVSQSPRYKVAKRGQDVALRCDPISGHVSLFWYQQALGQGPEFLTYFQNEAQLDKSGLPSDRFFAERPEGSVSTLKIQRTQQEDSAVYLCASSRAGQNTGELFFGEGSRLTVL.

The gene calls are TRBV27 and TRBJ2-2; tentatively, D is TRBD1 (5 bases). Germline CDR1 reads MNHEY; CDR2 reads SMNVEV (reference sequence). The germline V and J ends were trimmed by 1 base and 0 bases, with 6 bases remaining between them. The CDR3 is made up of 15 amino acids. The CDR3 here is CASSLWTPNTGELFF. The CDR3 nucleotides read TGTGCCAGCAGTTTATGGACACCGAACACCGGGGAGCTGTTTTTT.

The chain recombines TRBV7-8 with TRBJ2-5, with no clear D. V was shortened by 3 bases and J by 5 bases, with 10 bases between the two germline ends. This CDR3 is 13 amino acids long. Germline CDR1 and CDR2: SGHVS and FQNEAQ. The chain's CDR3 is CASSFNLEETQYF. DNA for the CDR3: TGTGCCAGCAGCTTCAACCTAGAGGAGACCCAGTACTTC.

The chain couples TRBV19 to TRBJ1-5; 7 bases line up with TRBD1. V gave up 3 bases and J gave up 3 bases; unmatched junction bases: 8. The CDR3 contains 16 residues. Germline values: CDR1 LNHDA, CDR2 SQIVND (reference sequence). The CDR3, as DNA: TGTGCCAGTAGTATTTTACAGGGGCGTGCCAATCAGCCCCAGCATTTT. This codes for CASSILQGRANQPQHF. Supplemented by reference TRBV19 and TRBJ1-5, the full variable domain reads DGGITQSPKYLFRKEGQNVTLSCEQNLNHDAMYWYRQDPGQGLRLIYYSQIVNDFQKGDIAEGYSVSREKKESFPLTVTSAQKNPTAFYLCASSILQGRANQPQHFGDGTRLSIL.

In its sample, this clone was seen once. J is TRBJ1-5 and V is TRBV19, with 7 nucleotides matching TRBD1. There are 14 residues in the CDR3. The germline gives CDR1 LNHDA, CDR2 SQIVND (reference sequence). The ends lost 3 bases at V and 5 bases at J; junction bases unmatched: 4. The CDR3 protein is CASSIGRGHQPQHF. Here the CDR3 DNA reads TGTGCCAGTAGTATCGGGAGGGGGCATCAGCCCCAGCATTTT.

This chain joins TRBV5-1 and TRBJ2-5, with TRBD2 matching over 7 bases. The V gene's germline CDR1 is SGHRS and CDR2 YFSETQ. This CDR3 is 15 amino acids long. V trimming: 4 bases; J trimming: 5 bases; junction bases outside the gene matches: 11. The CDR3 protein is CASSGGTIQVETQYF. Here the CDR3 DNA reads TGCGCCAGCAGCGGCGGGACTATCCAGGTGGAGACCCAGTACTTC. Supplemented by reference TRBV5-1 and TRBJ2-5, the full variable domain reads KAGVTQTPRYLIKTRGQQVTLSCSPISGHRSVSWYQQTPGQGLQFLFEYFSETQRNKGNFPGRFSGRQFSNSRSEMNVSTLELGDSALYLCASSGGTIQVETQYFGPGTRLLVL.

In this sample, this clone turned up once. V is TRBV7-9 and J is TRBJ2-3; 8 bases map to TRBD2. The CDR3 covers 17 residues. In germline, CDR1 is SEHNR, CDR2 FQNEAQ (reference sequence). V shed 8 bases and J 0 bases; nucleotides not matched to a gene: 13. The CDR3 protein is CASPPGGAHSSTDTQYF. The DNA of the CDR3 is TGTGCCAGCCCGCCGGGGGGGGCTCATTCTAGCACAGATACGCAGTATTTT.

The chain joins TRBV11-3 to TRBJ1-6; D is unclear. V was cut by 1 base and J by 9 bases, with 7 bases left in between. Germline assignment: CDR1 SGHNT and CDR2 YENEEA. CDR3 length equals 13 residues. Here the CDR3 reads CASSLGGGSPLHF. The CDR3 nucleotides read TGTGCCAGCAGCTTAGGTGGAGGTTCACCCCTCCACTTT.

The chain has TRBV29-1 and TRBJ2-4; TRBD1 aligns across 9 bases. Germline assignment: CDR1 SQVTM and CDR2 ANQGSEA. The CDR3 length is 13 residues. Trimming took 6 bases from V and 7 from J; bases not matched to a gene: 7. In nucleotides, the CDR3 is TGCAGCGTGGAGAGACAGGGGGGGAACATTCAGTACTTC. It translates to CSVERQGGNIQYF.

V and J are TRBV4-1 and TRBJ2-3; 9 positions agree with TRBD2. V shed 1 base and J 3 bases; nucleotides not matched to a gene: 5. The germline gives CDR1 MGHRA, CDR2 YSYEKL. CDR3 size: 16 residues. The CDR3 loop reads CASSQVASGITDTQYF. The DNA for the CDR3 is TGCGCCAGCAGCCAAGTGGCTAGCGGGATTACAGATACGCAGTATTTT.

This chain connects TRBV19 to TRBJ1-1; 7 bases fit TRBD1. Germline V gene data show CDR1 as LNHDA and CDR2 as SQIVND (reference sequence). After removal of 7 bases from V and 5 bases from J, the junction contained 7 bases not matched to a gene. The CDR3 runs to 13 residues. This chain's CDR3 is CASMAGGWTEAFF. The CDR3, as DNA: TGTGCCAGTATGGCAGGGGGATGGACTGAAGCTTTCTTT.

The chain links TRBV30 to TRBJ2-2; 8 bases are shared with TRBD2. Per germline, CDR1 GTSNPN and CDR2 SVGIG (reference sequence). The CDR3 is made up of 15 amino acids. V lost 2 bases, J lost 6 bases, and 8 bases stayed unmatched. DNA of the CDR3: TGTGCCTGGAGTCTCGGGAGGGTCCAGGCCGGGGAGCTGTTTTTT. Residues: CAWSLGRVQAGELFF. The variable domain in full, completed from reference TRBV30 and TRBJ2-2, reads SQTIHQWPATLVQPVGSPLSLECTVEGTSNPNLYWYRQAAGRGLQLLFYSVGIGQISSEVPQNLSASRPQDRQFILSSKKLLLSDSGFYLCAWSLGRVQAGELFFGEGSRLTVL.

The chain links TRBV28 to TRBJ1-2; D possibly corresponds to TRBD1 (6 bases). The CDR3 consists of 15 residues. The germline V gene has CDR1 MDHEN and CDR2 SYDVKM. The ends were cut back, 5 bases at V and 3 bases at J, with 16 bases in the middle. CDR3 DNA sequence: TGTGCCAGCAGTGGACCACAGGGACGAGACTATGGCTACACCTTC. Amino acid sequence: CASSGPQGRDYGYTF.

V and J are TRBV28 and TRBJ2-3; 10 bases line up with TRBD2. Unmatched junction bases numbered 9, after V lost 8 bases and J lost 7 bases. The CDR3 runs 14 residues. The germline gives CDR1 MDHEN, CDR2 SYDVKM. This CDR3 reads CASFSGGLMNTQYF. The CDR3 DNA follows: TGTGCCAGCTTTAGCGGGGGGTTGATGAATACGCAGTATTTT.

The rearrangement joins TRBV5-1 to TRBJ2-3; 9 bases match TRBD2. The V gene end was trimmed by 0 bases and the J gene end by 4 bases; junction bases not matched to a gene: 6. This CDR3 has 16 amino acids. The germline CDR1 and CDR2 sequences are SGHRS and YFSETQ. CDR3 residues: CASSLGGGAFADTQYF. CDR3 sequence (DNA): TGCGCCAGCAGCTTGGGCGGGGGGGCCTTCGCAGATACGCAGTATTTT.

This clone was observed a single time. The chain joins TRBV5-5 to TRBJ2-2; D gene ambiguous. The CDR3 consists of 15 residues. V lost 1 base to trimming and J lost 2 bases, with 9 bases between them. Germline values: CDR1 SGHKS, CDR2 YYEKEE (reference sequence). The CDR3 DNA is TGTGCCAGCAGCTTGTCTCGGTCCAACACCGGGGAGCTGTTTTTT. It translates to CASSLSRSNTGELFF.

This clone was seen only a few times. The J gene is TRBJ2-7, the V gene TRBV4-1; D may be TRBD1 (5 bases). The germline V gene encodes CDR1 MGHRA and CDR2 YSYEKL. CDR3 length: 14 residues. Trimming shortened V by 1 base and J by 9 bases, and 16 bases separated the two germline ends. Here the CDR3 DNA reads TGCGCCAGCAGCCAAGCCTTGCCAGGGCGAGGGCAGTACTTC. Protein product: CASSQALPGRGQYF.

This clone is deemed medium-sized. The gene calls are TRBV25-1 and TRBJ1-1; 9 nucleotides match TRBD1. V trimming: 8 bases; J trimming: 5 bases; junction bases outside the gene matches: 21. CDR3 length: 18 residues. Per germline, CDR1 MGHDK and CDR2 SYGVNS. For the CDR3, the DNA is TGTGCCAGCCGGACCCCGCCGGGACAGGGAGATTGGTGGACTGAAGCTTTCTTT. Translated, it gives CASRTPPGQGDWWTEAFF.